This paragraph covers one T cell receptor (beta chain) sequence. The data were taken from a study of blood T cells in healthy people across ages. Russia was home to the donors, healthy Caucasian individuals aged about 6 to 90. Looked up from germline, CDR1 is DFQATT and CDR2 is SNEGSKA (reference sequence). This CDR3 spans 15 amino acids. The trim removed 0 bases at V and 0 bases at J, leaving 3 bases unmatched. Using a J-beta primer mix together with a sample-barcoded 5' primer, a second PCR was run for about 6 to 12 cycles. Tagging of each cDNA molecule was performed by a template-switch adaptor with 12 random nucleotides. TCRdb analysed the 5' RACE reads with MiXCR anew, one entry per CDR3 protein. The top ten hold 35% to 40% of the sample, which has about 640,000 distinct CDR3 sequences, roughly three fifths seen once.

V gene TRBV20-1 combines with J gene TRBJ2-3, with TRBD1 matching 7 bases. The sequence came from a man in his 60s in good health. The sample was blood. The CDR3 sequence is CSARDLDRSTDTQYF. The CDR3 DNA reads as TGCAGTGCTAGAGATTTGGACAGGAGCACAGATACGCAGTATTTT.